These T cell receptor beta chains were read from a single sample in a study of cytomegalovirus exposure and HLA in healthy donors. Measured with immunoSEQ multiplex PCR; TCRdb has only the in-frame clones, and not every one. The sample records approximately 140,000 clones, 80% being singletons. Sequenced sample: PBMCs. The receptors originated from a man aged 40-49 years in good health and CMV-seropositive. CDR3s include the opening cysteine and the closing phenylalanine or tryptophan. Each record gives: clone size, J gene, V gene, CDR3 length, D gene, CDR3 DNA, CDR3 protein. A D gene is named only where the DNA matches it firmly. Some rows have no size entry. The others give once, few or many, or a class for an expanded clone.

abundance: .; j_gene: TRBJ1-2; v_gene: TRBV5-6; len: 14; d_gene: TRBD1; CDR3nt: TGTGCCAGCAGCTTGGGACAGGGGGACGGGGGCTACACCTTC; CDR3aa: CASSLGQGDGGYTF
abundance: .; j_gene: TRBJ2-7; v_gene: TRBV6-1; len: 16; d_gene: TRBD1; CDR3nt: TGTGCCAGCAGAGAATACAGGGGAAGGGGCTCCTACGAGCAGTACTTC; CDR3aa: CASREYRGRGSYEQYF
abundance: once; j_gene: TRBJ1-1; v_gene: TRBV19; len: 15; d_gene: TRBD1; CDR3nt: TGTGCCAGTGGGCTTCAACAGGGGTCGTTGGGTGAAGCTTTCTTT; CDR3aa: CASGLQQGSLGEAFF
abundance: .; j_gene: TRBJ2-3; v_gene: TRBV9; len: 14; d_gene: TRBD2; CDR3nt: TGTGCCAGCTCAACCGGGGGGGCAGCAGATACGCAGTATTTT; CDR3aa: CASSTGGAADTQYF
abundance: .; j_gene: TRBJ2-2; v_gene: TRBV7-2; len: 17; d_gene: .; CDR3nt: TGTGCCAGCAGCCCAAGGCGACCCCCCGGCAGGACCGGGGAGCTGTTTTTT; CDR3aa: CASSPRRPPGRTGELFF
abundance: .; j_gene: TRBJ2-4; v_gene: TRBV4-3; len: 19; d_gene: .; CDR3nt: TGCGCCAGCAGCCTCGGACAGGGGAGCGGGAGGGCCTTAGGAAACATTCAGTACTTC; CDR3aa: CASSLGQGSGRALGNIQYF
abundance: once; j_gene: TRBJ2-7; v_gene: TRBV5-5; len: 15; d_gene: .; CDR3nt: TGTGCCAGCAGCTTGGCTACGGGACACATCCACGAGCAGTACTTC; CDR3aa: CASSLATGHIHEQYF
abundance: .; j_gene: TRBJ2-6; v_gene: TRBV4-1; len: 17; d_gene: .; CDR3nt: TGCGCCAGTCATTACAGTGGGACACACTCTGGGGCCAACGTCCTGACTTTC; CDR3aa: CASHYSGTHSGANVLTF
abundance: .; j_gene: TRBJ2-1; v_gene: TRBV7-6; len: 12; d_gene: TRBD1; CDR3nt: TGTGCCAGCAGCCAATGGACAGGGGAGCAGTTCTTC; CDR3aa: CASSQWTGEQFF
abundance: .; j_gene: TRBJ2-3; v_gene: TRBV19; len: 16; d_gene: TRBD2; CDR3nt: TGTGCCAGTAGTACTCGGACTAGCGGGAGCCCAGATACGCAGTATTTT; CDR3aa: CASSTRTSGSPDTQYF
abundance: .; j_gene: TRBJ2-7; v_gene: TRBV2; len: 15; d_gene: TRBD2; CDR3nt: TGTGCCAGCAGTGTAGAGACTAGCGGGATTAACGAGCAGTACTTC; CDR3aa: CASSVETSGINEQYF
abundance: once; j_gene: TRBJ2-1; v_gene: TRBV18; len: 15; d_gene: .; CDR3nt: TGTGCCAGCTCACCGTCCGCTAATTCCTACAATGAGCAGTTCTTC; CDR3aa: CASSPSANSYNEQFF
abundance: .; j_gene: TRBJ2-3; v_gene: TRBV13; len: 12; d_gene: .; CDR3nt: TGTGCCAGCAGCGAAACCAGGGGTGAAACGATTTTT; CDR3aa: CASSETRGETIF
abundance: .; j_gene: TRBJ1-2; v_gene: TRBV19; len: 17; d_gene: TRBD1; CDR3nt: TGTGCCAGTAGTAGGGCGGGACAGACCTTGGATGCGGGTGGCTACACCTTC; CDR3aa: CASSRAGQTLDAGGYTF
abundance: .; j_gene: TRBJ2-6; v_gene: TRBV9; len: 15; d_gene: .; CDR3nt: TGTGCCAGCAGCGTACGGGGTTCTGGGGCCAACGTCCTGACTTTC; CDR3aa: CASSVRGSGANVLTF
abundance: .; j_gene: TRBJ1-5; v_gene: TRBV6-6; len: 15; d_gene: TRBD1; CDR3nt: TGTGCCAGCAGTTACAAGACAGGGTCGAATCAGCCCCAGCATTTT; CDR3aa: CASSYKTGSNQPQHF
abundance: .; j_gene: TRBJ1-1; v_gene: TRBV5-4; len: 15; d_gene: TRBD1; CDR3nt: TGTGCCAGCAGCTTCCTGGCAGGGGGTAACACTGAAGCTTTCTTT; CDR3aa: CASSFLAGGNTEAFF
abundance: few; j_gene: TRBJ1-1; v_gene: TRBV15; len: 17; d_gene: .; CDR3nt: TGTGCCACCAGCAGAGATAGTCTGGGGCGAATGAACACTGAAGCTTTCTTT; CDR3aa: CATSRDSLGRMNTEAFF
abundance: .; j_gene: TRBJ1-4; v_gene: TRBV18; len: 15; d_gene: .; CDR3nt: TGTGCCAGCTCACCACCCGGACAGCTTAATGAAAAACTGTTTTTT; CDR3aa: CASSPPGQLNEKLFF
abundance: .; j_gene: TRBJ2-4; v_gene: TRBV9; len: 14; d_gene: .; CDR3nt: TGTGCCAGCAGCGTAGCGGCGGGACAAAACATTCAGTACTTC; CDR3aa: CASSVAAGQNIQYF
abundance: .; j_gene: TRBJ2-7; v_gene: TRBV5-4; len: 13; d_gene: TRBD2; CDR3nt: TGTGCCAGCAGGGCTAGCGGGGCCTACGAGCAGTACTTC; CDR3aa: CASRASGAYEQYF
abundance: .; j_gene: TRBJ1-1; v_gene: TRBV7-2; len: 14; d_gene: TRBD1; CDR3nt: TGTGCCAGCAGCACGTACAGGGGGCAAGATGAAGCTTTCTTT; CDR3aa: CASSTYRGQDEAFF
abundance: .; j_gene: TRBJ2-3; v_gene: TRBV29-1; len: 14; d_gene: TRBD1; CDR3nt: TGCAGCGTTGGTACAGGGGCGAGCACAGATACGCAGTATTTT; CDR3aa: CSVGTGASTDTQYF
abundance: .; j_gene: TRBJ1-1; v_gene: TRBV27; len: 15; d_gene: .; CDR3nt: TGTGCCAGCAGTCGGTTAAGGGAGGGAAAAACTGAAGCTTTCTTT; CDR3aa: CASSRLREGKTEAFF
abundance: .; j_gene: TRBJ1-5; v_gene: TRBV7-9; len: 17; d_gene: TRBD1; CDR3nt: TGTGCCAGCAGCTTATCCACCGGGACAGGGAGCAATCAGCCCCAGCATTTT; CDR3aa: CASSLSTGTGSNQPQHF
abundance: .; j_gene: TRBJ2-3; v_gene: TRBV4-3; len: 18; d_gene: .; CDR3nt: TGCGCCAGCAGCCAAGACCCCACCCGACATTCCCGCACAGATACGCAGTATTTT; CDR3aa: CASSQDPTRHSRTDTQYF
abundance: .; j_gene: TRBJ1-2; v_gene: TRBV7-9; len: 15; d_gene: TRBD1; CDR3nt: TGTGCCAGCAGCTTCTGGGGGGACAGGGGGAGCGGCTACACCTTC; CDR3aa: CASSFWGDRGSGYTF
abundance: .; j_gene: TRBJ2-3; v_gene: TRBV4-1; len: 13; d_gene: .; CDR3nt: TGCGCCAGCAGCCAAGAGGGCAGTCATACGCAGTATTTT; CDR3aa: CASSQEGSHTQYF
abundance: once; j_gene: TRBJ1-5; v_gene: TRBV4-2; len: 14; d_gene: .; CDR3nt: TGTGCCAGCAGTGGACACCTTAGCAATCAGCCCCAGCATTTT; CDR3aa: CASSGHLSNQPQHF
abundance: .; j_gene: TRBJ1-5; v_gene: TRBV2; len: 14; d_gene: .; CDR3nt: TGTGCCAGCCGGGGGGCTTCGGGCAATCAGCCCCAGCATTTT; CDR3aa: CASRGASGNQPQHF
abundance: .; j_gene: TRBJ1-2; v_gene: TRBV10-2; len: 14; d_gene: TRBD1; CDR3nt: TGCGCCAGCAGTGAGTCTCGGACAGGAACTGGCTACACCTTC; CDR3aa: CASSESRTGTGYTF
abundance: .; j_gene: TRBJ2-1; v_gene: TRBV10-2; len: 12; d_gene: .; CDR3nt: TGCGCCAGCAGTGAGTTTCAGGGTAGGCAGTTCTTC; CDR3aa: CASSEFQGRQFF
abundance: few; j_gene: TRBJ2-7; v_gene: TRBV18; len: 15; d_gene: .; CDR3nt: TGTGCCAGCTCTTCGGCGAGCCCCCCTCGGGGCGAGCAGTACTTC; CDR3aa: CASSSASPPRGEQYF
abundance: .; j_gene: TRBJ2-1; v_gene: TRBV19; len: 13; d_gene: TRBD2; CDR3nt: TGTGCCTCTGGGCTAGTCGGGAGGGATGAGCAGTTCTTC; CDR3aa: CASGLVGRDEQFF
abundance: .; j_gene: TRBJ2-1; v_gene: TRBV15; len: 18; d_gene: .; CDR3nt: TGTGCCACCAGCAGAGATCTGGTTCAGGGCCCTCAAATGTATGAGCAGTTCTTC; CDR3aa: CATSRDLVQGPQMYEQFF
abundance: .; j_gene: TRBJ1-4; v_gene: TRBV5-1; len: 16; d_gene: TRBD1; CDR3nt: TGCGCCAGCAGCGGGGGACAGTTCGCAACTAATGAAAAACTGTTTTTT; CDR3aa: CASSGGQFATNEKLFF
abundance: .; j_gene: TRBJ1-1; v_gene: TRBV6-5; len: 15; d_gene: .; CDR3nt: TGTGCCAGCAGTTACGAAGGCAGGGGAGAAACTGAAGCTTTCTTT; CDR3aa: CASSYEGRGETEAFF
abundance: .; j_gene: TRBJ1-2; v_gene: TRBV11-1; len: 15; d_gene: TRBD1; CDR3nt: TGTGCCAGCAGCGCAAGACAGGGGGGGAACTATGGCTACACCTTC; CDR3aa: CASSARQGGNYGYTF
abundance: .; j_gene: TRBJ2-7; v_gene: TRBV27; len: 17; d_gene: TRBD1; CDR3nt: TGTGCCAGCAGTTTCCTTTTCCCCCGGGACAGGGGTGGGGAGCAGTACTTC; CDR3aa: CASSFLFPRDRGGEQYF
abundance: .; j_gene: TRBJ2-5; v_gene: TRBV12-5; len: 23; d_gene: .; CDR3nt: TGTGCTAGTGGTTTGTTCCTAATGAGACAGACCGAAACTGGGGGGAAGACCCAAGAGACCCAGTACTTC; CDR3aa: CASGLFLMRQTETGGKTQETQYF
abundance: .; j_gene: TRBJ2-7; v_gene: TRBV2; len: 14; d_gene: .; CDR3nt: TGTGCCAGCAGGGGGGACATGCGCTCCTACGAGCAGTACTTC; CDR3aa: CASRGDMRSYEQYF
abundance: .; j_gene: TRBJ2-5; v_gene: TRBV4-1; len: 14; d_gene: .; CDR3nt: TGCGCCAGCAGCCCCATCGCGCGGCAAGGTACCCAGTACTTC; CDR3aa: CASSPIARQGTQYF
abundance: .; j_gene: TRBJ2-2; v_gene: TRBV14; len: 17; d_gene: TRBD2; CDR3nt: TGTGCCAGCAGCCAGTGGACTAGCGGGCCGAACACCGGGGAGCTGTTTTTT; CDR3aa: CASSQWTSGPNTGELFF
abundance: .; j_gene: TRBJ1-2; v_gene: TRBV5-1; len: 14; d_gene: TRBD1; CDR3nt: TGCGCCAGCAGCCCTCGAGGACAGGGGTATGGCTACACCTTC; CDR3aa: CASSPRGQGYGYTF
abundance: .; j_gene: TRBJ2-2; v_gene: TRBV6-5; len: 15; d_gene: TRBD1; CDR3nt: TGTGCCAGCCATAGTCTAGGGGGCAACACCGGGGAGCTGTTTTTT; CDR3aa: CASHSLGGNTGELFF
abundance: .; j_gene: TRBJ1-1; v_gene: TRBV5-1; len: 12; d_gene: TRBD1; CDR3nt: TGCGCCAGCAGCCCGACAGGGTTTGAAGCTTTCTTT; CDR3aa: CASSPTGFEAFF
abundance: .; j_gene: TRBJ2-5; v_gene: TRBV7-9; len: 15; d_gene: TRBD2; CDR3nt: TGTGCCAGCACCGGGGCTAGCGGGAGTAGCCAGACCCAGTACTTC; CDR3aa: CASTGASGSSQTQYF
abundance: .; j_gene: TRBJ2-1; v_gene: TRBV19; len: 15; d_gene: TRBD1; CDR3nt: TGTGCCAGTGCTACCTCCGGGACAGGGTACAATGAGCAGTTCTTC; CDR3aa: CASATSGTGYNEQFF
abundance: few; j_gene: TRBJ2-5; v_gene: TRBV2; len: 13; d_gene: TRBD2; CDR3nt: TGTGCCACTAAGCGGGAGGGGGGTGAGACCCAGTACTTC; CDR3aa: CATKREGGETQYF
abundance: few; j_gene: TRBJ2-6; v_gene: TRBV5-1; len: 14; d_gene: .; CDR3nt: TGCGCCAGCAGCCCCTCCGGTCCGGCCAACGTCCTGACTTTC; CDR3aa: CASSPSGPANVLTF
abundance: .; j_gene: TRBJ1-5; v_gene: TRBV5-8; len: 16; d_gene: .; CDR3nt: TGTGCCAGCAGCTTGGCCACCGGCCGCGGTTATCAGCCCCAGCATTTT; CDR3aa: CASSLATGRGYQPQHF
abundance: .; j_gene: TRBJ2-2; v_gene: TRBV7-2; len: 14; d_gene: TRBD1; CDR3nt: TGTGCCAGCTGCCTGGACAGGGGACCCGGGGAGCTGTTTTTT; CDR3aa: CASCLDRGPGELFF
abundance: .; j_gene: TRBJ1-4; v_gene: TRBV28; len: 19; d_gene: TRBD1; CDR3nt: TGTGCCAGCAGTTTTGCGAGTGTGGGAGGACAGGGGGCGAATGAAAAACTGTTTTTT; CDR3aa: CASSFASVGGQGANEKLFF
abundance: .; j_gene: TRBJ2-1; v_gene: TRBV7-3; len: 16; d_gene: TRBD2; CDR3nt: TGTGCCAGCAGCCCTCAAGCGGGAGGGCCGCGGAATGAGCAGTTCTTC; CDR3aa: CASSPQAGGPRNEQFF
abundance: .; j_gene: TRBJ2-1; v_gene: TRBV7-9; len: 14; d_gene: TRBD2; CDR3nt: TGTGCCAGCAGCTTAGAGACTAGCGGGAGAAGGCAGTTCTTC; CDR3aa: CASSLETSGRRQFF
abundance: .; j_gene: TRBJ2-1; v_gene: TRBV6-5; len: 13; d_gene: TRBD1; CDR3nt: TGTGCCAGCAGTTACGACAGGGGGGCGGTACAGTTCTTC; CDR3aa: CASSYDRGAVQFF
abundance: .; j_gene: TRBJ1-5; v_gene: TRBV19; len: 15; d_gene: .; CDR3nt: TGTGCCAGTATGGGCTGGGGGGTAGGCAATCAGCCCCAGCATTTT; CDR3aa: CASMGWGVGNQPQHF